Below are 24 T cell receptor beta chains sequenced from a single sample in a study of T-cell memory formation after mild COVID-19. MiXCR, applied by TCRdb to the 5' RACE reads, yields one record per CDR3 protein. The table lists roughly 130,000 distinct CDR3 sequences, 5% to 6.5% of them singletons. Specimen: PBMCs or a T cell subset sorted from them (not recorded which). These receptors all come from an adult woman who had mild COVID-19 (a few samples of this study predate the infection). Cell type and time point are not known.

This clonotype was observed a handful of times. The chain recombines TRBV20-1 with TRBJ1-5; 10 nucleotides line up with TRBD1. The CDR3 consists of 16 residues. CDR1 is DFQATT and CDR2 is SNEGSKA in the germline V gene (reference sequence). The trim removed 5 bases at V and 0 bases at J, leaving 7 bases unmatched. This CDR3 is CSAEGQGYYSNQPQHF. The CDR3 DNA is TGCAGTGCTGAGGGACAGGGGTACTATAGCAATCAGCCCCAGCATTTT.

The chain uses TRBV14 and TRBJ1-5; 8 nucleotides align to TRBD1. Germline V CDR1 and CDR2: SGHDN, FVKESK. Trimming cost V 4 bases and J 3 bases; bases outside gene matches: 2. The CDR3 loop spans 14 amino acids. The CDR3 is CASSPTGVNQPQHF. For the CDR3, the DNA is TGTGCCAGCAGCCCGACAGGGGTCAATCAGCCCCAGCATTTT.

This clonotype was seen ten or more times. The CDR3 nucleotides are TGTGCCAGCCTAGGGGGGCGTCGAACCGGGGAGCTGTTTTTT. Amino acid sequence: CASLGGRRTGELFF. This sequence joins TRBV7-8 and TRBJ2-2, with D perhaps given as TRBD1 or TRBD2 (6 bases each). Trimming removed 8 bases at V and 5 bases at J, with 15 bases between. This CDR3 has 14 residues. In germline, CDR1 is SGHVS, CDR2 FQNEAQ.

This chain links TRBV4-1 with TRBJ1-1; maybe TRBD1 (5 bases). CDR3 length: 16 amino acids. CDR1 and CDR2 from the germline V gene are MGHRA and YSYEKL. Trimming shortened V by 4 bases and J by 3 bases, and 18 bases separated the two germline ends. The CDR3 DNA sequence: TGCGCCAGCAGCCCTGACCCGGGGGGGACGTACACTGAAGCTTTCTTT. Encoded protein: CASSPDPGGTYTEAFF.

The CDR3 here is CASGQGNQPQHF. In DNA, the CDR3 is TGTGCCAGCGGACAGGGAAATCAGCCCCAGCATTTT. This chain uses TRBV6-5 with TRBJ1-5; TRBD1 matches 8 bases. Germline V gives CDR1 MNHEY, CDR2 SVGAGI. V shed 8 bases and J 4 bases; nucleotides not matched to a gene: 1. This CDR3 has 12 amino acids.

This CDR3 is CASSIEGTIYQPQHF. The CDR3 DNA reads as TGTGCCAGTAGTATAGAGGGGACAATCTATCAGCCCCAGCATTTT. V usage is TRBV19 and J usage is TRBJ1-5; possible D gene TRBD1, 6 bases. The length of the CDR3 is 15 residues. Between the trimmed V and J ends, which lost 0 bases and 5 bases, there was a span of 11 bases. CDR1 is LNHDA and CDR2 is SQIVND in the germline V gene (reference sequence).

Many counts were recorded for this clonotype. This may stem from a read error, because a much larger clone lies one nucleotide away. This sequence joins TRBV3-1 and TRBJ2-7; no definite D call. V lost 1 base and J lost 6, with 4 bases in between. Germline CDR1 is LGHDT and CDR2 is YNNKEL (reference sequence). The CDR3 runs 11 residues. The CDR3 reads CASSQGVEQYF. The CDR3 DNA follows: TGTGCCAGCAGCCAAGGAGTCGAGCAGTACTTC.

The CDR3 DNA sequence: TGTGCCAGCAGCTCAGAGAAGGCGGGGACCCTTTACAATGAGCAGTTCTTC. Its protein product is CASSSEKAGTLYNEQFF. V is TRBV7-9 and J is TRBJ2-1; the D gene is possibly TRBD2 (6 bases). This CDR3 has 17 amino acids. Germline assignment: CDR1 SEHNR and CDR2 FQNEAQ (reference sequence). The V end lost 4 bases, the J end lost 4 bases, and 20 bases lay between the germline ends.

This clonotype was seen at least ten times. V and J are TRBV11-3 and TRBJ2-2; the D is unclear. The V and J ends lost 5 bases and 7 bases respectively, with 8 bases between them. This CDR3 contains 12 residues. Germline V gives CDR1 SGHNT, CDR2 YENEEA. CDR3 sequence: CASSPLGGELFF. The DNA for the CDR3 is TGTGCCAGCAGCCCGCTGGGCGGGGAGCTGTTTTTT.

This clonotype was found a few times. J is TRBJ2-1 and V is TRBV30; maybe TRBD2 (7 bases). CDR3 size: 13 residues. Germline loops: CDR1 GTSNPN, CDR2 SVGIG (reference sequence). V lost 4 bases, J lost 9 bases, and 16 bases lay in between. CDR3: CAWTFGGGGEQFF. The CDR3 coding sequence is TGTGCCTGGACCTTTGGGGGGGGCGGTGAGCAGTTCTTC. Full variable domain (outside the CDR3, taken from reference TRBV30 and TRBJ2-1): SQTIHQWPATLVQPVGSPLSLECTVEGTSNPNLYWYRQAAGRGLQLLFYSVGIGQISSEVPQNLSASRPQDRQFILSSKKLLLSDSGFYLCAWTFGGGGEQFFGPGTRLTVL.

This clonotype was counted between two and nine times. The chain's CDR3 is CASSSSGQSSYNEQFF. The DNA of the CDR3 is TGCGCCAGCAGCAGTAGCGGACAGAGCTCCTACAATGAGCAGTTCTTC. The rearrangement uses TRBV5-1 and TRBJ2-1; D is perhaps TRBD1 or TRBD2 (6 bases each). Germline V gene lookup returns CDR1 SGHRS and CDR2 YFSETQ. Between the trimmed V and J ends, which lost 4 bases and 0 bases, there was a span of 14 bases. The CDR3 has 16 amino acids.

Ten or more counts support this clonotype. The chain recombines TRBV9 with TRBJ2-2; 7 nucleotides line up with TRBD2. Looked up from germline, CDR1 is SGDLS and CDR2 is YYNGEE. CDR3 size: 15 residues. Trimming at V came to 1 base and at J to 5 bases, leaving 5 bases not matched to a gene. CDR3 residues: CASSVNVGGTGELFF. The CDR3 DNA reads as TGTGCCAGCAGCGTAAACGTGGGGGGGACCGGGGAGCTGTTTTTT.

This clonotype occurred a few times. This chain uses TRBV5-1 with TRBJ1-2; a possible D gene is TRBD1 (5 bases). This CDR3 is 13 amino acids long. The germline V gene encodes CDR1 SGHRS and CDR2 YFSETQ. With 3 bases removed from V and 6 bases from J, the gap between germline ends came to 12 bases. The CDR3 DNA reads as TGCGCCAGCAGCTGGGGGTCGGGTGATGGCTACACCTTC. Its protein product is CASSWGSGDGYTF.

This clonotype was seen many times. This rearrangement joins TRBV6-2 or TRBV6-3 to TRBJ1-5; possible D gene TRBD1, 5 bases. The CDR3 is 14 residues long. CDR1 MNHEY and CDR2 SVGEGT come from the germline V gene. Trimming shortened V by 6 bases and J by 2 bases, and 11 bases separated the two germline ends. The CDR3 loop is CASRSLQGNQPQHF. CDR3 nucleotides: TGTGCCAGCAGATCACTACAGGGCAATCAGCCCCAGCATTTT.

This clonotype was picked up many times. The rearrangement joins TRBV12-3 or TRBV12-4 to TRBJ2-5; D is unresolved. Trimming stripped 4 bases from V and 5 bases from J, with 8 bases between. The CDR3 covers 12 residues. The CDR3 loop is CASSSRVETQYF. The CDR3 DNA follows: TGTGCCAGCAGTTCTCGAGTGGAGACCCAGTACTTC.

The chain joins TRBV15 to TRBJ1-4; D is undetermined. This CDR3 spans 15 amino acids. V lost 1 base and J lost 8, with 14 bases in between. Germline CDR1 LNHNV, CDR2 YYDKDF (reference sequence). Here the CDR3 reads CATSRAYELGEKLFF. The CDR3 region has the DNA TGTGCCACCAGCAGAGCTTACGAATTGGGAGAAAAACTGTTTTTT.

The chain carries TRBV4-1 and TRBJ1-2, with D uncertain. The V gene's germline CDR1 is MGHRA and CDR2 YSYEKL. Trimming stripped 1 base from V and 6 bases from J, with 12 bases between. There are 14 residues in the CDR3. CDR3 nucleotides: TGCGCCAGCAGCCAAGTACTACTAGGGAATGGCTACACCTTC. Its protein product is CASSQVLLGNGYTF.

The rearrangement links TRBV12-3 or TRBV12-4 to TRBJ1-5, with 8 bases fitting TRBD1. CDR3 length: 14 residues. The V segment lost 6 bases and the J segment 3 bases; nucleotides outside the gene matches: 4. The CDR3 DNA reads TGTGCCAGCAGCCGACAGGGGAACAATCAGCCCCAGCATTTT. Encoded protein: CASSRQGNNQPQHF.

In this sample, this clonotype turned up a few times. The CDR3 coding sequence is TGTGCCAGCAGCTTAGGGACAGGGATTAATGAGCAGTTCTTC. Encoded protein: CASSLGTGINEQFF. The V and J genes are TRBV7-2 and TRBJ2-1; 8 bases are shared with TRBD1. CDR3 length: 14 residues. CDR1 is SGHTA, CDR2 FQGNSA, per germline. The junction had 3 bases not matched to a gene; V was cut back by 1 base and J by 7 bases.

Ten or more counts support this clonotype. The chain combines TRBV20-1 with TRBJ2-7; no firm D call. Germline V gene data show CDR1 as DFQATT and CDR2 as SNEGSKA (reference sequence). This CDR3 spans 13 amino acids. V was trimmed by 0 bases and J by 4 bases, leaving 10 bases between them. This chain's CDR3 is CSARDSLAYEQYF. CDR3 coding DNA: TGCAGTGCTAGAGATTCTTTGGCATACGAGCAGTACTTC.

This clonotype occurred many times. This CDR3 is CASSLLRGVETQYF. CDR3 sequence (DNA): TGTGCCAGCAGCCTTCTGCGGGGTGTGGAGACCCAGTACTTC. The chain has TRBV14 and TRBJ2-5; D possibly corresponds to TRBD2 (6 bases). Germline V gene data show CDR1 as SGHDN and CDR2 as FVKESK. Trimming shortened V by 4 bases and J by 5 bases, and 14 bases separated the two germline ends. This CDR3 spans 14 amino acids.

The rearrangement links TRBV5-4 to TRBJ1-4; 8 bases agree with TRBD1. Germline lookup yields CDR1 SGHNT and CDR2 YYREEE (reference sequence). The V and J ends lost 3 bases and 8 bases, in that order; junction bases with no gene match: 6. CDR3 length equals 14 residues. The CDR3 protein is CASSSGQGREKLFF. The CDR3 region has the DNA TGTGCCAGCAGCTCCGGACAGGGAAGGGAAAAACTGTTTTTT. The whole variable domain, filled in from reference TRBV5-4 and TRBJ1-4, reads ETGVTQSPTHLIKTRGQQVTLRCSSQSGHNTVSWYQQALGQGPQFIFQYYREEENGRGNFPPRFSGLQFPNYSSELNVNALELDDSALYLCASSSGQGREKLFFGSGTQLSVL.

This clonotype has ten or more counts. V usage is TRBV5-1 and J usage is TRBJ1-1; TRBD1 matches 7 bases. Unmatched junction bases numbered 4, after V lost 2 bases and J lost 3 bases. The CDR3 contains 14 residues. In germline, CDR1 is SGHRS, CDR2 YFSETQ. The CDR3 bases are TGCGCCAGCAGCTTTACAGGGGCCGACACTGAAGCTTTCTTT. This translates into CASSFTGADTEAFF.

The sample holds many counts of this clonotype. The chain has TRBV6-2 or TRBV6-3 and TRBJ2-7, with D perhaps matching TRBD1 or TRBD2 (5 bases each). Germline lookup yields CDR1 MNHEY and CDR2 SVGEGT. V was clipped by 3 bases and J by 4 bases, with 19 bases between them. This CDR3 is built from 16 residues. The CDR3 nucleotides are TGTGCCAGCAGTTATTCACCACAGGCGAGAGGGTACGAGCAGTACTTC. As protein: CASSYSPQARGYEQYF.